This passage covers 19 T cell receptor beta chains from one sample sequenced in a study of identical twins. TCRdb re-derived calls from the 5' RACE reads in MiXCR, one entry per CDR3 protein. Counted here are just under 650,000 distinct CDR3 sequences, just over 7% occurring once; the ten biggest clones make up 1.6%. Another study also made use of these data, one on yellow fever vaccine responses in identical twins.

Specimen: PBMCs. The receptors shown here come from a woman younger than 30 in good health.

The chain links TRBV12-3 or TRBV12-4 to TRBJ2-2; 7 bases are shared with TRBD1. The CDR3 runs 17 residues. The trim removed 6 bases at V and 1 base at J, leaving 11 bases unmatched. In DNA form, the CDR3 reads TGTGCCAGCAGCCCCACCCACGACAGGGTGAACACCGGGGAGCTGTTTTTT. Its protein product is CASSPTHDRVNTGELFF.

This clonotype has a handful of counts. V and J are TRBV12-3 or TRBV12-4 and TRBJ2-7; D may be TRBD2 (5 bases). Trimming shortened V by 3 bases and J by 1 base, and 28 bases separated the two germline ends. The CDR3 contains 20 residues. The CDR3 protein is CASSFGVGSRGSYSSYEQYF. CDR3 coding DNA: TGTGCCAGCAGTTTTGGGGTGGGGAGTAGAGGGTCATACTCATCCTACGAGCAGTACTTC.

This clonotype was seen many times. This chain connects TRBV12-3 or TRBV12-4 to TRBJ2-2; no firm D call. Trimming stripped 7 bases from V and 3 bases from J, with 3 bases between. This CDR3 comprises 11 residues. CDR3 DNA: TGTGCCAGCACCTACACCGGGGAGCTGTTTTTT. Translation gives CASTYTGELFF.

This clonotype showed up many times. The chain has TRBV29-1 and TRBJ2-7, with a weak D call TRBD1 (5 bases). V was pared by 2 bases and J by 2 bases, with 10 bases between. Germline values: CDR1 SQVTM, CDR2 ANQGSEA. This CDR3 is built from 13 residues. CDR3 bases: TGCAGCGTTGAATTTACAGGCACCTACGAGCAGTACTTC. Protein product: CSVEFTGTYEQYF.

The V gene is TRBV5-1, the J gene TRBJ2-3, with a tentative D call TRBD2 (5 bases). V was trimmed by 0 bases and J by 4 bases, leaving 9 bases between them. Germline CDR1 is SGHRS and CDR2 is YFSETQ. The CDR3 sequence is 14 residues long. CDR3 loop: CASSLAGIPDTQYF. DNA of the CDR3: TGCGCCAGCAGCTTGGCCGGGATCCCAGATACGCAGTATTTT.

This clonotype was observed a handful of times. V gene TRBV24-1 combines with J gene TRBJ1-2, with a tentative D call TRBD1 (6 bases). V lost 3 bases and J 4 bases, leaving 11 bases between the germline ends. Looked up from germline, CDR1 is KGHDR and CDR2 is SFDVKD. The CDR3 has 14 residues. The CDR3 region is CATSDADSGYGYTF. In DNA, the CDR3 is TGTGCCACCAGTGATGCGGACAGTGGCTATGGCTACACCTTC.

This clonotype was found a few times. This chain joins TRBV12-3 or TRBV12-4 and TRBJ2-1; D perhaps matches TRBD1 (5 bases). This CDR3 is 12 amino acids long. Between the trimmed V and J ends, which lost 5 bases and 12 bases, there was a span of 14 bases. CDR3 residues: CASSLRPRGQFF. The DNA of the CDR3 is TGTGCCAGCAGTCTGCGGCCTAGGGGGCAGTTCTTC.

The V and J genes are TRBV20-1 and TRBJ1-6; the D is unclear. CDR3 length equals 13 residues. Per the germline V gene, CDR1 is DFQATT and CDR2 is SNEGSKA (reference sequence). Trimming removed 1 base at V and 6 bases at J, with 7 bases between. The CDR3 sequence: CSARVVANSPLHF. The CDR3 coding sequence is TGCAGTGCTAGAGTAGTGGCTAATTCACCCCTCCACTTT.

The sample holds many counts of this clonotype. The chain combines TRBV20-1 with TRBJ2-5, with D uncertain. Trimming stripped 4 bases from V and 4 bases from J, with 10 bases between. The germline V gene encodes CDR1 DFQATT and CDR2 SNEGSKA (reference sequence). This CDR3 contains 12 residues. This CDR3 is CSANQMIETQYF. The CDR3 bases are TGCAGTGCTAACCAGATGATAGAGACCCAGTACTTC.

At least ten counts were recorded for this clonotype. V usage is TRBV12-3 or TRBV12-4 and J usage is TRBJ1-5, with D hard to call. The V end lost 5 bases, the J end lost 4 bases, and 12 bases lay between the germline ends. This CDR3 comprises 14 residues. The CDR3, as DNA: TGTGCCAGCAGTCCCACGTGGGAGAATCAGCCCCAGCATTTT. Protein: CASSPTWENQPQHF.

The chain uses TRBV10-1 and TRBJ2-1; a weak D match, TRBD1 (5 bases). Germline CDR1 reads WNHNN; CDR2 reads SYGVQD (reference sequence). CDR3 length equals 15 residues. Trimming shortened V by 2 bases and J by 6 bases, and 14 bases separated the two germline ends. DNA of the CDR3: TGCGCCAGCAGTGAGGCAGGTGGGGCCTCCAATGAGCAGTTCTTC. It codes for CASSEAGGASNEQFF.

This clonotype has a handful of counts. The chain recombines TRBV4-2 with TRBJ2-5; tentatively, D is TRBD1 or TRBD2 (5 bases each). The CDR3 runs to 16 residues. Germline CDR1 and CDR2: LGHNA and YNFKEQ. Trimming took off 0 bases at V and 0 bases at J, with 11 bases between the two ends. CDR3 residues: CASSQDEGRHQETQYF. Here the CDR3 DNA reads TGTGCCAGCAGCCAAGACGAGGGGCGTCACCAAGAGACCCAGTACTTC.

This clonotype was seen ten or more times. The chain recombines TRBV6-5 with TRBJ2-1; TRBD1 agrees at 10 bases. Germline CDR1 reads MNHEY; CDR2 reads SVGAGI. The CDR3 extends over 16 amino acids. After removal of 4 bases from V and 6 bases from J, the junction contained 9 bases not matched to a gene. In DNA form, the CDR3 reads TGTGCCAGCAGTTTAATTGGGACAGGGGTTCCCAATGAGCAGTTCTTC. Protein sequence: CASSLIGTGVPNEQFF.

This chain joins TRBV10-3 and TRBJ2-6; D possibly corresponds to TRBD1 (5 bases). CDR1 and CDR2 (germline): ENHRY, SYGVKD. CDR3 length: 20 residues. Trimming pared 2 bases from V and 0 bases from J, leaving 20 bases between. CDR3 sequence: CAISEDRGAGSSSGANVLTF. The CDR3 region has the DNA TGTGCCATCAGTGAGGACCGTGGGGCAGGGTCCAGCTCTGGGGCCAACGTCCTGACTTTC.

This clonotype was found many times. This chain links TRBV25-1 with TRBJ2-7; 10 bases agree with TRBD1. The V segment lost 7 bases and the J segment 3 bases; nucleotides outside the gene matches: 9. Germline lookup yields CDR1 MGHDK and CDR2 SYGVNS. The CDR3 runs 15 residues. DNA of the CDR3: TGTGCCAGCACACGCGGACAGGGGGTGAGCTACGAGCAGTACTTC. Translation: CASTRGQGVSYEQYF.

This clonotype was detected ten times or more. The chain recombines TRBV2 with TRBJ2-7; 7 nucleotides align to TRBD1. CDR1 and CDR2 from the germline V gene are SNHLY and FYNNEI. V lost 3 bases, J lost 2 bases, and 1 base stayed unmatched. CDR3 size: 13 residues. CDR3 DNA: TGTGCCAGCAGTGAGGGACAGACCTACGAGCAGTACTTC. Residues: CASSEGQTYEQYF.

This clonotype occurred many times. This chain joins TRBV5-1 and TRBJ2-2; TRBD2 aligns across 8 bases. CDR1 is SGHRS, CDR2 YFSETQ, per germline. The CDR3 contains 17 residues. Trimming removed 0 bases from V and 1 base from J; junction bases left unmatched: 5. CDR3 protein: CASSLVTSGENTGELFF. The DNA of the CDR3 is TGCGCCAGCAGCTTGGTTACTAGCGGTGAGAACACCGGGGAGCTGTTTTTT.

This clonotype was seen a handful of times. At one of its ends the junction is not consistent with the germline gene, which may arise from a read error. V is TRBV3-1 and J is TRBJ2-1, with TRBD2 matching 7 bases. The CDR3 has 18 residues. CDR1 is LGHDT, CDR2 YNNKEL, per germline (reference sequence). In DNA form, the CDR3 reads TGTGCCTGCAGCCAAGATACCCGAGGGAGCGGGGCGAACAATGAGCAGTTCTTC. This sequence encodes CACSQDTRGSGANNEQFF.

This clonotype has a handful of counts. The chain couples TRBV7-9 to TRBJ2-7; D is undetermined. There are 11 residues in the CDR3. The V end was cut by 5 bases, the J end by 5 bases, with 7 bases between. The V gene's germline CDR1 is SEHNR and CDR2 FQNEAQ (reference sequence). The CDR3 reads CASSREDEQYF. In nucleotides, the CDR3 is TGTGCCAGCAGCCGTGAGGACGAGCAGTACTTC.